This TCR beta chain was identified during a study of tumor and adjacent non-tumor tissue in lung cancer. TCRbeta libraries were built with three rounds of nested PCR, modified from ARM-PCR. TCRdb redid the calling of the multiplex PCR reads with MiXCR, one entry per CDR3 protein. The data show tens of thousands of distinct CDR3 sequences, about 66% seen once. This sample's RNA came from whole unsorted tissue. CDR1 is DFQATT and CDR2 is SNEGSKA in the germline V gene (reference sequence). The CDR3 has 14 amino acids. J was trimmed by 10 bases and V by 6 bases; bases with no gene match: 14. The sequence was obtained from a man in his 60s with non-small cell lung cancer. The chain carries TRBV20-1 and TRBJ2-1, with 8 bases lining up with TRBD2. Source material: lung tumor tissue. The CDR3 here is CSARRIAGGFEQFF. CDR3 DNA: TGCAGTGCCCGGAGGATTGCGGGAGGTTTCGAGCAGTTCTTC.